This T cell receptor (beta chain) was sequenced during a study of cytomegalovirus exposure and HLA in healthy donors. In germline, CDR1 is SGHRS, CDR2 YFSETQ. The CDR3 contains 14 residues. The PCR contained 60 Vbeta and 13 Jbeta primers. Here immunoSEQ multiplex PCR was the method, and the copy in TCRdb shows in-frame clones only, minus some. Found here are 90,000 to 120,000 clones, around 77% of them singletons; the top ten hold more than 4%. The chain links TRBV5-1 to TRBJ2-5, with D possibly TRBD1 on 6 matching bases. The tail of the sequence fits TRBJ2-7 better, so the J call may be wrong. Sequences were obtained from PBMCs. The receptor's source is a male donor in good health and CMV-seronegative. The CDR3 DNA follows: TGCGCCAGCAGTTTCCGGGACAACGACTACGAGCAGTACTTC. Translation gives CASSFRDNDYEQYF.